Below, one T cell receptor beta chain is given with its context. This CDR3 region has 14 residues. V lost 2 bases, J lost 2 bases, and 9 bases lay in between. Germline values: CDR1 MNHNY, CDR2 SVGAGI (reference sequence). This sample is drawn from a study of tumor-infiltrating lymphocytes in oesophageal squamous cell carcinoma. TCRdb re-called the PCR reads through MiXCR, storing one row per CDR3 protein. In the table there are 15,000 to 20,000 distinct CDR3 sequences, 44% of which are singletons. This rearrangement joins TRBV6-6 to TRBJ1-1, with D possibly TRBD1 on 6 matching bases. The sample consisted of blood. The receptor's source is a female donor with esophageal squamous cell carcinoma. CDR3 protein: CASSYGGTNTEAFF. The CDR3 DNA reads as TGTGCCAGCAGTTACGGGGGCACAAACACTGAAGCTTTCTTT.